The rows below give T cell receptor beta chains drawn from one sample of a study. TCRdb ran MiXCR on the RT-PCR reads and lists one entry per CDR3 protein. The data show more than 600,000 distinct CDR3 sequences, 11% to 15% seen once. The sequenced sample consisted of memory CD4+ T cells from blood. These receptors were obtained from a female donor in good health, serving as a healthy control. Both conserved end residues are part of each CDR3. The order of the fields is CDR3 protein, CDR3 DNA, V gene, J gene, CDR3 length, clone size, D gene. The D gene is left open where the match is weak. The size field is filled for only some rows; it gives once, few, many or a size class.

CASSVSGSGNEQYF,TGTGCCAGCAGCGTTAGCGGGAGTGGGAACGAGCAGTACTTC,TRBV6-5,TRBJ2-7,14,many,TRBD2
CSATRVAGVTGELFF,TGCAGTGCCACCCGAGTAGCGGGAGTCACCGGGGAGCTGTTTTTT,TRBV20-1,TRBJ2-2,15,.,TRBD2
CASSLGFFRGEQYF,TGTGCCAGCAGCCTGGGATTTTTCCGGGGTGAGCAGTACTTC,TRBV13,TRBJ2-7,14,.,.
CASHGQYNSPLHF,TGTGCCAGCCATGGACAGTATAATTCACCCCTCCACTTT,TRBV6-1,TRBJ1-6,13,few,.
CASSLAYGTSTYEQYF,TGCGCCAGCAGCTTGGCATACGGGACTAGCACATACGAGCAGTACTTC,TRBV5-1,TRBJ2-7,16,.,TRBD2
CASSLWRDNLQETQYF,TGCGCCAGCAGCTTGTGGCGGGACAACTTACAAGAGACCCAGTACTTC,TRBV5-1,TRBJ2-5,16,.,.
CSARDRIGSTGELFF,TGCAGTGCTAGAGATAGGATAGGGAGCACCGGGGAGCTGTTTTTT,TRBV20-1,TRBJ2-2,15,many,.
CASSFLRGAYGYTF,TGTGCCAGCAGTTTCCTTAGGGGAGCATATGGCTACACCTTC,TRBV12-3/TRBV12-4,TRBJ1-2,14,.,.
CASSPGQNTDTQYF,TGTGCCAGCAGTCCGGGCCAAAACACAGATACGCAGTATTTT,TRBV12-3/TRBV12-4,TRBJ2-3,14,many,.
CATSDLREGSQPQHF,TGTGCCACCAGTGATTTGCGGGAGGGTAGTCAGCCCCAGCATTTT,TRBV24-1,TRBJ1-5,15,.,.
CASSQDRGTYGYTF,TGCGCCAGCAGCCAAGATAGAGGGACCTATGGCTACACCTTC,TRBV4-1,TRBJ1-2,14,many,.
CSASAYGGMLGGYTF,TGCAGTGCTAGTGCATACGGAGGGATGTTAGGAGGCTACACCTTC,TRBV20-1,TRBJ1-2,15,.,.
CASIPTGEAGELFF,TGTGCCAGCATCCCGACAGGGGAGGCCGGGGAGCTGTTTTTT,TRBV12-3/TRBV12-4,TRBJ2-2,14,few,TRBD1
CASSSGGEKYNEQFF,TGCGCCAGCAGCTCAGGGGGGGAAAAGTACAATGAGCAGTTCTTC,TRBV5-1,TRBJ2-1,15,few,.
CASSGPGPLGQFF,TGTGCCAGCAGCGGTCCGGGACCCCTTGGGCAGTTCTTC,TRBV5-6,TRBJ2-1,13,many,.
CASSGSGLASYNEQFF,TGTGCCAGCAGTGGCTCGGGACTAGCGAGCTACAATGAGCAGTTCTTC,TRBV25-1,TRBJ2-1,16,few,TRBD2
CSARITGIYEQYF,TGCAGTGCTAGAATTACAGGGATCTACGAGCAGTACTTC,TRBV20-1,TRBJ2-7,13,.,.
CASSLRQGVDYGYTF,TGTGCCAGCAGTTTACGACAGGGAGTAGACTATGGCTACACCTTC,TRBV12-3/TRBV12-4,TRBJ1-2,15,.,TRBD1
CASSLAGAQGYGYTF,TGTGCCAGCAGTTTAGCTGGGGCGCAGGGCTATGGCTACACCTTC,TRBV12-3/TRBV12-4,TRBJ1-2,15,.,.
CASSPPGQGREKLFF,TGTGCCAGCAGCCCACCGGGACAGGGTAGGGAAAAACTGTTTTTT,TRBV4-2,TRBJ1-4,15,many,TRBD1
CASSIRPGQLNTEAFF,TGTGCCAGTAGTATACGCCCCGGACAGCTGAACACTGAAGCTTTCTTT,TRBV19,TRBJ1-1,16,.,.
CAISSDGGRDEQYF,TGTGCCATCAGTTCCGACGGGGGTCGGGACGAGCAGTACTTC,TRBV10-3,TRBJ2-7,14,many,.
CAIKAGSSYEQYF,TGTGCCATCAAAGCGGGGAGCTCCTACGAGCAGTACTTC,TRBV10-3,TRBJ2-7,13,many,TRBD2
CASRTGSSSPLHF,TGTGCCAGCCGGACAGGTTCGTCTTCACCCCTCCACTTT,TRBV3-1,TRBJ1-6,13,.,TRBD1
CASRGRSGYEQYF,TGTGCCAGCAGGGGACGGTCTGGCTACGAGCAGTACTTC,TRBV6-5,TRBJ2-7,13,few,.
CSARVLAGGYNEQFF,TGCAGTGCTAGAGTCCTAGCGGGAGGGTACAATGAGCAGTTCTTC,TRBV20-1,TRBJ2-1,15,.,TRBD2
CASSLDGFRGKNIQYF,TGCGCCAGCAGCCTCGACGGGTTCAGGGGCAAAAACATTCAGTACTTC,TRBV5-1,TRBJ2-4,16,.,.
CASSYSLTSSREQYF,TGTGCCAGCAGTTACTCCCTAACATCGTCGAGGGAGCAGTACTTC,TRBV6-5,TRBJ2-7,15,many,.
CASSLGQGYQPQHF,TGTGCCAGCAGTTTGGGACAGGGATATCAGCCCCAGCATTTT,TRBV12-3/TRBV12-4,TRBJ1-5,14,many,TRBD1
CASSPQTGARLDIQYF,TGTGCCAGCAGCCCGCAGACAGGGGCCAGGTTAGACATTCAGTACTTC,TRBV5-5,TRBJ2-4,16,many,TRBD1
CASSLFAAGGPNEQFF,TGTGCCAGCAGCTTATTCGCGGCGGGAGGGCCGAATGAGCAGTTCTTC,TRBV7-2,TRBJ2-1,16,few,TRBD2
CSGWGYYGYTF,TGCAGCGGTTGGGGGTACTATGGCTACACCTTC,TRBV29-1,TRBJ1-2,11,many,.
CASSVPGGAGNTIYF,TGCGCCAGCAGCGTGCCAGGGGGCGCCGGAAACACCATATATTTT,TRBV5-1,TRBJ1-3,15,few,TRBD1
CSAHALTSGGAIGELFF,TGCAGTGCCCATGCCCTGACTAGCGGGGGGGCCATCGGGGAGCTGTTTTTT,TRBV20-1,TRBJ2-2,17,.,TRBD2
CASRGLINEQFF,TGTGCCAGCAGGGGACTAATTAATGAGCAGTTCTTC,TRBV25-1,TRBJ2-1,12,few,TRBD2
CASSWDLSYEQYF,TGTGCCAGCAGTTGGGACCTCTCCTACGAGCAGTACTTC,TRBV12-3/TRBV12-4,TRBJ2-7,13,.,.
CASNSWDRGTETQYF,TGTGCCAGCAACTCCTGGGACAGGGGCACGGAGACCCAGTACTTC,TRBV6-2/TRBV6-3,TRBJ2-5,15,.,TRBD1
CASSLVPSLSTDTQYF,TGTGCCAGCAGCTTAGTACCGAGCCTTAGCACAGATACGCAGTATTTT,TRBV7-2,TRBJ2-3,16,.,.
CSARDPRQSGELFF,TGCAGTGCTAGAGATCCGCGGCAGTCCGGGGAGCTGTTTTTT,TRBV20-1,TRBJ2-2,14,few,.
CSANRELTQTTEQYF,TGCAGCGCTAATCGGGAGCTCACCCAAACAACCGAGCAGTACTTC,TRBV29-1,TRBJ2-7,15,many,.
CASSVGLHGELFF,TGTGCCAGCAGCGTAGGACTTCACGGGGAGCTGTTTTTT,TRBV9,TRBJ2-2,13,.,.
CSADDGDTIYF,TGCAGTGCGGACGATGGTGACACCATATATTTT,TRBV20-1,TRBJ1-3,11,many,.
CSARSQWWGLSQETQYF,TGCAGTGCTAGATCCCAATGGTGGGGGTTGTCCCAAGAGACCCAGTACTTC,TRBV20-1,TRBJ2-5,17,few,.
CASMGSSSGREADTQYF,TGTGCCAGCATGGGTTCCTCAAGCGGGAGGGAGGCAGATACGCAGTATTTT,TRBV9,TRBJ2-3,17,few,TRBD2
CATSRVVSARDYGYTF,TGTGCCACCAGCAGAGTGGTTAGTGCGCGGGACTATGGCTACACCTTC,TRBV15,TRBJ1-2,16,.,.
CASSARGGAAEQYF,TGCGCCAGCAGCGCCCGAGGGGGGGCGGCCGAGCAGTACTTC,TRBV5-1,TRBJ2-7,14,.,.
CSAQRQGFGYTF,TGCAGTGCTCAACGACAGGGTTTTGGCTACACCTTC,TRBV20-1,TRBJ1-2,12,many,TRBD1
CASSFWVGGAKVGYGYTF,TGTGCCAGCAGTTTTTGGGTTGGAGGGGCAAAGGTGGGGTATGGCTACACCTTC,TRBV27,TRBJ1-2,18,.,.
CSVSGFYEQYF,TGCAGCGTATCAGGGTTCTACGAGCAGTACTTC,TRBV29-1,TRBJ2-7,11,many,.
CASSQGTGFFNSPLHF,TGTGCCAGCAGCCAGGGGACAGGGTTTTTCAATTCACCCCTCCACTTT,TRBV4-2,TRBJ1-6,16,few,TRBD1
CASSLSRLADSYEQYF,TGTGCCAGCAGTTTATCCCGACTAGCGGACTCCTACGAGCAGTACTTC,TRBV27,TRBJ2-7,16,.,TRBD2
CASSSIYTNTGELFF,TGTGCCAGCAGCTCTATTTACACGAACACCGGGGAGCTGTTTTTT,TRBV7-9,TRBJ2-2,15,few,.
CASSLQASGTDTQYF,TGTGCCAGCAGTTTACAGGCTAGCGGCACAGATACGCAGTATTTT,TRBV27,TRBJ2-3,15,many,.